The clone carrying this TCR beta chain was seen many times. Isolated per sample were at least 7 million PBMCs. Sample-barcoded 5' priming and a J-beta primer mix drove a second PCR of 7 to 11 cycles. TCRdb reanalysed the 5' RACE reads using MiXCR and keeps one entry per CDR3 protein. The table includes about 1.6 million distinct CDR3 sequences, around 35% detected once. These data come from a study of blood T cells in healthy people across ages. The germline V gene has CDR1 DFQATT and CDR2 SNEGSKA (reference sequence). Deletions cut 3 bases from V and 3 bases from J, with 11 bases between. The CDR3 consists of 13 residues.

Material for sequencing was blood. The sequence came from a woman aged 25 to 39 in good health. The rearrangement joins TRBV20-1 to TRBJ1-2, with D perhaps matching TRBD1 (5 bases). The CDR3 sequence is CSASVREDYGYTF. The CDR3 DNA sequence: TGCAGTGCTAGCGTCAGGGAGGACTATGGCTACACCTTC.